This TCR beta chain was sequenced in a study of cytomegalovirus exposure and HLA in healthy donors. Study-wide context: Approximately 180 million T cells yielded about 120 million unique TCR beta sequences, as an earlier analysis found.

PCR amplification relied on 60 Vbeta primers (plus 13 Jbeta primers). Libraries were prepared by immunoSEQ multiplex PCR; TCRdb keeps only in-frame clonotypes and omits some of them. The table has about 110,000 clones, more than 70% seen once. A remark on this clone: Its antigen is not known.

Study conclusions and caveats: A previous analysis found most TCR beta V segments productive roughly 87% or roughly 30% of the time. The records held CMV serostatus as the only immune exposure information.

Sample: PBMCs. This receptor was identified in an older woman in good health and CMV-seropositive.

This CDR3 is CASSTLQGSGYTF. DNA for the CDR3: TGTGCCAGTAGTACCCTACAGGGATCTGGCTACACCTTC. The chain links TRBV19 to TRBJ1-2; perhaps TRBD1 as D (6 bases). V was trimmed by 4 bases and J by 7 bases, leaving 13 bases between them. This CDR3 comprises 13 residues. Germline loops: CDR1 LNHDA, CDR2 SQIVND (reference sequence).